The clone carrying this TCR beta chain was detected a few times. A much larger clone sits a single nucleotide away, making a read error possible. This sample is drawn from a study of T cells in Graves' hyperthyroidism and ophthalmopathy. Overall study: Peripheral blood was secured at the point of initial diagnosis, before any treatment.

Amplified regions were TCR beta CDR3 sequences from RNA transcripts. HTBI primers were used for first-round RT-PCR of the TCR CDR3. TCRdb passed the multiplex PCR reads through MiXCR, listing each CDR3 protein once. The table includes under 800,000 distinct CDR3 sequences, less than 15% detected once. Graves' hyperthyroidism qualified as stable when ophthalmopathy did not progress within 18 months. Germline V gene sequence: CDR1 SEHNR, CDR2 FQNEAQ (reference sequence). Trimming left V 5 bases short and J 0 bases short, with 10 bases between. CDR3 length: 14 amino acids. This clonotype was obtained from a woman younger than 35 with Graves' hyperthyroidism. The J gene is TRBJ1-1, the V gene TRBV7-9; D may be TRBD1 (5 bases). Material: blood. The CDR3 region has the DNA TGTGCCAGCAGCCCGTCCAGGGTGAACACTGAAGCTTTCTTT. This translates into CASSPSRVNTEAFF.